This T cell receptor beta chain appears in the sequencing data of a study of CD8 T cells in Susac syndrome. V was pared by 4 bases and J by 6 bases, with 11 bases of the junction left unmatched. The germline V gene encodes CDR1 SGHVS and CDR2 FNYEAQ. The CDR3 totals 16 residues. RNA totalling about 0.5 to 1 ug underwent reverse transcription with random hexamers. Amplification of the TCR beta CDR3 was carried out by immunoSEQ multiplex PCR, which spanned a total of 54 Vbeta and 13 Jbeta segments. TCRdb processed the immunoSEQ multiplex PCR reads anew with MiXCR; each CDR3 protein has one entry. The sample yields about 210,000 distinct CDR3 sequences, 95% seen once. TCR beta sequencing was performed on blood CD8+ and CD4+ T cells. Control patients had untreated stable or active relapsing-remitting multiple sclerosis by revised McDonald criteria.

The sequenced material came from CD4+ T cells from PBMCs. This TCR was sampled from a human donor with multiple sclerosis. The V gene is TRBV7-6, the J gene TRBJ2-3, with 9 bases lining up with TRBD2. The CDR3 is CASSSSGRGGKDTQYF. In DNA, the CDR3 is TGTGCCAGCAGCTCCTCGGGGCGGGGGGGCAAGGATACGCAGTATTTT.